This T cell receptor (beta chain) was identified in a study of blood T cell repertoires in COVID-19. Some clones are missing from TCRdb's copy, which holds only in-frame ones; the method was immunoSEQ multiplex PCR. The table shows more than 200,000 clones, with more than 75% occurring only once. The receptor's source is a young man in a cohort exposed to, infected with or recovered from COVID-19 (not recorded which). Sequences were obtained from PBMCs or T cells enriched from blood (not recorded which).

CDR3 DNA: TGTGCCAGCAGCCAAGCGGTTGAATACAATGAGCAGTTCTTC. It specifies CASSQAVEYNEQFF. The V call is TRBV4-2, the J call TRBJ2-1, with D uncertain. CDR3 size: 14 residues. V was shortened by 1 base and J by 4 bases, with 8 bases between the two germline ends. CDR1 LGHNA and CDR2 YNFKEQ come from the germline V gene.